This T cell receptor (beta chain) was observed in a study of blood T cell repertoires in COVID-19. Trimming stripped 5 bases from V and 3 bases from J, with 8 bases between. Germline V gives CDR1 SEHNR, CDR2 FQNEAQ (reference sequence). The CDR3 runs to 13 residues. Sequenced by immunoSEQ multiplex PCR; TCRdb stores in-frame clones only, minus some. The sample consists of around 270,000 clones, about 89% of them appearing once. The specimen was peripheral blood. The source of this sequence is a man aged 35-49 years with acute or convalescent COVID-19. The V and J genes are TRBV7-9 and TRBJ2-4; D perhaps matches TRBD1 (5 bases). Here the CDR3 DNA reads TGTGCCAGCAGCGACAGTGGCAAAAACATTCAGTACTTC. Translation gives CASSDSGKNIQYF.